The rows below give T cell receptor beta chains drawn from one sample of a study of cytomegalovirus exposure and HLA in healthy donors. Data came from immunoSEQ multiplex PCR; TCRdb stores just in-frame clones and leaves some out. Of 150,000 to 160,000 clones in the sample, 75% to 90% were seen once. The material sequenced was PBMCs. The receptor source for this set is a man in his late teens or twenties in good health and CMV-seropositive. CDR3s leave out the opening cysteine and the closing phenylalanine or tryptophan. Fields, in order: V gene, J gene, CDR3 protein.

v_gene: TRBV6-6
j_gene: TRBJ1-4
CDR3aa: ASSPQANEKLF

v_gene: TRBV28
j_gene: TRBJ2-7
CDR3aa: ASTLGQGTREQY

v_gene: TRBV6-5
j_gene: TRBJ2-1
CDR3aa: ASSYSGGPYEQF

v_gene: TRBV29-1
j_gene: TRBJ2-5
CDR3aa: SVPRLEGTGETQY

v_gene: TRBV5-1
j_gene: TRBJ2-1
CDR3aa: ASSLDRAGGNEQF

v_gene: TRBV28
j_gene: TRBJ2-7
CDR3aa: ASTRKGPGRVAEQY

v_gene: TRBV7-9
j_gene: TRBJ2-7
CDR3aa: ASSLAGGAYEQY

v_gene: TRBV5-1
j_gene: TRBJ2-3
CDR3aa: ASSLQEPNTDTQY

v_gene: TRBV9
j_gene: TRBJ1-6
CDR3aa: ASSVNRDGNSPLH

v_gene: TRBV25-1
j_gene: TRBJ2-2
CDR3aa: ASSHRGHGELF

v_gene: TRBV7-9
j_gene: TRBJ1-2
CDR3aa: ASTPRAGTNYGYT

v_gene: TRBV4-2
j_gene: TRBJ2-1
CDR3aa: ASSHPQWALGSSYNEQF

v_gene: TRBV30
j_gene: TRBJ2-1
CDR3aa: AWSERGTYYNEQF

v_gene: TRBV5-3
j_gene: TRBJ1-3
CDR3aa: ARSFRRQDRVFGRGKDTIY

v_gene: TRBV6-5
j_gene: TRBJ2-7
CDR3aa: ASSYSRTSIYEQY

v_gene: TRBV19
j_gene: TRBJ1-2
CDR3aa: ASSLQGAHYGYT

v_gene: TRBV7-8
j_gene: TRBJ1-5
CDR3aa: ASSLDRLGQPQH

v_gene: TRBV4-1
j_gene: TRBJ1-5
CDR3aa: ASSQDAGSQPQH

v_gene: TRBV27
j_gene: TRBJ2-7
CDR3aa: ASSSLLTPNAEQY

v_gene: TRBV11-3
j_gene: TRBJ2-7
CDR3aa: ASSLAETSGITYEQY

v_gene: TRBV4-3
j_gene: TRBJ2-7
CDR3aa: ASSQDPGRVFEQY

v_gene: TRBV7-9
j_gene: TRBJ2-5
CDR3aa: ASRETGDQETQY

v_gene: TRBV4-3
j_gene: TRBJ2-7
CDR3aa: ASSQEASGESYEQY

v_gene: TRBV6-5
j_gene: TRBJ2-6
CDR3aa: ASSSTGANVLT

v_gene: TRBV4-3
j_gene: TRBJ2-4
CDR3aa: ASSQEIQVLILPKNIQY

v_gene: TRBV9
j_gene: TRBJ2-3
CDR3aa: ASSSSPSSLGTQY

v_gene: TRBV5-4
j_gene: TRBJ2-7
CDR3aa: ASSLEGGNEQY

v_gene: TRBV7-9
j_gene: TRBJ2-2
CDR3aa: ASSFDRGRTGELF

v_gene: TRBV7-9
j_gene: TRBJ1-6
CDR3aa: ASSWTGGNSPLH

v_gene: TRBV9
j_gene: TRBJ2-1
CDR3aa: ASSARDAPTEYNEQF

v_gene: TRBV4-1
j_gene: TRBJ1-1
CDR3aa: ASSPGSGSVEAF

v_gene: TRBV6-4
j_gene: TRBJ2-1
CDR3aa: ASSDSSGGANEQF

v_gene: TRBV5-4
j_gene: TRBJ2-3
CDR3aa: ASSSPGGTDTQY

v_gene: TRBV18
j_gene: TRBJ2-5
CDR3aa: ASSLLSQETQY

v_gene: TRBV10-3
j_gene: TRBJ2-3
CDR3aa: AISRTGGGADTQY

v_gene: TRBV14
j_gene: TRBJ2-1
CDR3aa: ASSQTSGSSYNEQF

v_gene: TRBV27
j_gene: TRBJ2-1
CDR3aa: ASSLVWGRGNEQF

v_gene: TRBV4-3
j_gene: TRBJ2-7
CDR3aa: ASSQEGGREQY

v_gene: TRBV28
j_gene: TRBJ1-5
CDR3aa: ASSLGHTQPQH

v_gene: TRBV5-1
j_gene: TRBJ1-1
CDR3aa: ASRGTGTGFTEAF

v_gene: TRBV7-6
j_gene: TRBJ2-5
CDR3aa: ASSQVGGPRGQTQY

v_gene: TRBV6-5
j_gene: TRBJ1-2
CDR3aa: ASSSRTGWNGYT

v_gene: TRBV6-6
j_gene: TRBJ2-3
CDR3aa: ASKGATQITQY

v_gene: TRBV4-2
j_gene: TRBJ2-7
CDR3aa: ASSQSLPAEQY

v_gene: TRBV27
j_gene: TRBJ2-3
CDR3aa: ASSFGDTQY

v_gene: TRBV19
j_gene: TRBJ2-1
CDR3aa: ASSGGTSGRLNEQF

v_gene: TRBV7-2
j_gene: TRBJ1-6
CDR3aa: ASSLGASPLH

v_gene: TRBV9
j_gene: TRBJ1-1
CDR3aa: ASSGHRGTEAF

v_gene: TRBV6-5
j_gene: TRBJ1-1
CDR3aa: ASSWGQINTEAF

v_gene: TRBV7-2
j_gene: TRBJ1-5
CDR3aa: ASSFTTGPGQPQH

v_gene: TRBV5-1
j_gene: TRBJ1-1
CDR3aa: ASSLLRTGGITEAF

v_gene: TRBV5-6
j_gene: TRBJ1-2
CDR3aa: ASTSPHRGSADNYGYT

v_gene: TRBV21-1
j_gene: TRBJ2-7
CDR3aa: ASSPRGGFPYEQY

v_gene: TRBV29-1
j_gene: TRBJ2-1
CDR3aa: SAPTSGKSSEQF

v_gene: TRBV27
j_gene: TRBJ2-7
CDR3aa: ASSSGVSAAYEQY

v_gene: TRBV7-9
j_gene: TRBJ2-5
CDR3aa: ASSLAGTSYETQY

v_gene: TRBV12-5
j_gene: TRBJ1-4
CDR3aa: ASGLPSRFNEKLF